These T cell receptor beta chains were read from a single sample in a study of OX40 agonist ivuxolimab in advanced cancers. Sequencing used immunoSEQ multiplex PCR; TCRdb keeps in-frame clones, though not all of them. The data show 15,000 to 25,000 clones, approximately 71% seen once. The sample was CD4+ or CD8+ T cells sorted from blood, taken in a trial of the OX40 agonist ivuxolimab. The receptors were sampled from an adult with an advanced solid tumor such as melanoma, head and neck, liver or kidney cancer. Each CDR3 is given with its conserved first and last residue. The D gene is left open where the match is weak. Size tells how often a clone was seen (once, few, many) or the class of an expanded clone, and some rows leave it out.

cdr3_nt	cdr3_aa	v_call	j_call	clone_size	d_call
TGTGCCAGCAGTCAAACACCCGCTAGCGGCAATGAGCAGTTCTTC	CASSQTPASGNEQFF	TRBV11-2	TRBJ2-1	NA	TRBD2
TGTGCCAGCAGTTTATCTGTAGCGGGCCTCTACAATGAGCAGTTCTTC	CASSLSVAGLYNEQFF	TRBV28	TRBJ2-1	NA	TRBD2
TGTGCCAGCAGTTTGACGAGGGGGGGTCAGCCCCAGCATTTT	CASSLTRGGQPQHF	TRBV27	TRBJ1-5	NA	NA
TGTGCCAGCAGCTTTGAGGGAGAAGGCTACGAGCAGTACTTC	CASSFEGEGYEQYF	TRBV5-4	TRBJ2-7	NA	NA
TGTGCCACCAGCAGAGAAGGGGGGTCTGGGGCCAACGTCCTGACTTTC	CATSREGGSGANVLTF	TRBV15	TRBJ2-6	NA	NA
TGTGCCATCAGTGTGCTGGTGACGGACCGCACCGGGGAGCTGTTTTTT	CAISVLVTDRTGELFF	TRBV10-3	TRBJ2-2	NA	NA
TGTGCCAGCAGTGAAGCGCACGGCATTGGCACCGGGGAGCTGTTTTTT	CASSEAHGIGTGELFF	TRBV2	TRBJ2-2	medium-sized	NA
TGTGCCAGCAGTGAAGGACAGGGCAGTCTCAGGTCCTATAATTCACCCCTCCACTTT	CASSEGQGSLRSYNSPLHF	TRBV2	TRBJ1-6	once	TRBD1
TGTGCCACCAGCAGAGTGAGCTTCGAGACCCAGTACTTC	CATSRVSFETQYF	TRBV15	TRBJ2-5	NA	NA
TGTGCCAGCAGCTTTGGGGCCGCAGGGGGCTACACCTTC	CASSFGAAGGYTF	TRBV5-4	TRBJ1-2	NA	NA
TGTGCCATCAGTGAACCGACTAGCGGGAGGACTTACTTC	CAISEPTSGRTYF	TRBV10-3	TRBJ2-5	NA	TRBD2
TGCGCCAGCAGCTCCGGGACGGGTTACGAGCAGTACTTC	CASSSGTGYEQYF	TRBV4-3	TRBJ2-7	NA	NA
TGTGCCAGCAGTCCACGGACAGGGCCATCCTACGAGCAGTACTTC	CASSPRTGPSYEQYF	TRBV28	TRBJ2-7	NA	TRBD1
TGCGCCAGCAGCTTGGAGGGGAGGTACCAAGAGACCCAGTACTTC	CASSLEGRYQETQYF	TRBV5-1	TRBJ2-5	medium-sized	NA
TGTGCCAGCAGACCTCGAGGGGGGGAGTGGAAGCAGTACTTC	CASRPRGGEWKQYF	TRBV6-6	TRBJ2-7	NA	NA
TGTGCCAGCAGTGATTTAGGGTTCAATCAGCCCCAGCATTTT	CASSDLGFNQPQHF	TRBV2	TRBJ1-5	NA	NA
TGTGCCAGCAGTGAAGCCCCGGGGTGGGCAGAGACCCAGTACTTC	CASSEAPGWAETQYF	TRBV6-1	TRBJ2-5	NA	NA
TGTGCCAGCTCACCAAGTGCGGGATCTGGCACTGAAGCTTTCTTT	CASSPSAGSGTEAFF	TRBV18	TRBJ1-1	NA	NA
TGTGCCAGCAGTTTAAGGGACGGGGACACAGATACGCAGTATTTT	CASSLRDGDTDTQYF	TRBV27	TRBJ2-3	NA	NA
TGTGCCAGCAGTCCCTATGGGGGGGATCAGCCCCAGCATTTT	CASSPYGGDQPQHF	TRBV27	TRBJ1-5	NA	NA
TGTGCCAGCCGTCCCGAGGATCTCTTCTACGAGCAGTACTTC	CASRPEDLFYEQYF	TRBV11-3	TRBJ2-7	few	NA
TGTGCCAGCACCATGGACAGGGCTAACACCGGGGAGCTGTTTTTT	CASTMDRANTGELFF	TRBV11-2	TRBJ2-2	few	TRBD1
TGTGCCAGCCGTAAGGGCGGGACTGAAGCTTTCTTT	CASRKGGTEAFF	TRBV6-1	TRBJ1-1	NA	NA
TGTGCCAGAACCTGGGGACAGGGGTCAGATACGCAGTATTTT	CARTWGQGSDTQYF	TRBV2	TRBJ2-3	NA	TRBD1
TGTGCCAGCAGCTTAGGGTCAGGCGGTCCCGACCACGAGCAGTACTTC	CASSLGSGGPDHEQYF	TRBV11-2	TRBJ2-7	NA	NA
TGTGCCAGCAGACGGACAGGAGAATCTGGAAACACCATATATTTT	CASRRTGESGNTIYF	TRBV28	TRBJ1-3	once	TRBD1
TGTGCCAGCAGCTTAGCGGGGGGGGGCTCCTACGAGCAGTACTTC	CASSLAGGGSYEQYF	TRBV7-8	TRBJ2-7	NA	TRBD2
TGTGCCAGTAGGGACGTTGGGTGGGAGACCCAGTACTTC	CASRDVGWETQYF	TRBV19	TRBJ2-5	few	NA
TGTGCCACCAAACCCGGGGCGGCCGAGACCCAGTACTTC	CATKPGAAETQYF	TRBV28	TRBJ2-5	many	NA
TGTGCCAGCAGATTGACGCCTAATGGGCCCCAGCATTTT	CASRLTPNGPQHF	TRBV2	TRBJ1-5	NA	NA
TGTGCCGTCCAGGGGGGGAGCTCCTACGAGCAGTACTTC	CAVQGGSSYEQYF	TRBV2	TRBJ2-7	large	NA
TGTGCCAGCAGCTTACTGGGATACGAGCAGTACTTC	CASSLLGYEQYF	TRBV11-2	TRBJ2-7	NA	NA